The subject of this entry is one T cell receptor (beta chain). This sample is part of a study of T cell responses to AZD1222 COVID-19 vaccine. The germline V gene encodes CDR1 SGHDT and CDR2 YYEEEE. After removal of 9 bases from V and 6 bases from J, the junction contained 8 bases not matched to a gene. The CDR3 sequence is 14 residues long. Generated by immunoSEQ multiplex PCR, the TCRdb table keeps only in-frame clones and is missing some. The repertoire consists of about 150,000 clones, with about 93% occurring once and the leading ten covering over 8%. This sample comprised peripheral blood, obtained on day 0 of AZD1222 vaccination. The clonotype comes from an adult in good health. The chain couples TRBV5-6 to TRBJ2-3; 12 bases line up with TRBD1. CDR3 bases: TGTGCCACCAACGGGGACAGGGGGCGGGATACGCAGTATTTT. Translated: CATNGDRGRDTQYF. Full variable domain (rest looked up from reference TRBV5-6 and TRBJ2-3): DAGVTQSPTHLIKTRGQQVTLRCSPKSGHDTVSWYQQALGQGPQFIFQYYEEEERQRGNFPDRFSGHQFPNYSSELNVNALLLGDSALYLCATNGDRGRDTQYFGPGTRLTVL.